This entry describes one T cell receptor beta chain. The CDR3 spans 13 residues. Per germline, CDR1 MGHDK and CDR2 SYGVNS. Trimming removed 1 base at V and 7 bases at J, with 11 bases between. The sample is drawn from a study of control samples from healthy donors and cancer patients. Generated by immunoSEQ multiplex PCR, the TCRdb table keeps only in-frame clones and is missing some. The sample lists 150,000 to 200,000 clones, roughly nine tenths seen once, with around 1.4% in the top ten. The chain is built from TRBV25-1 and TRBJ2-7; tentative D call: TRBD2 (5 bases). The material sequenced was blood. This clonotype was sampled from a man in his thirties or forties in good health. The CDR3 region has the DNA TGTGCCAGCAGTGAATGGGAGAAGGGAGAGCAGTACTTC. Its protein is CASSEWEKGEQYF.